These 2 T cell receptor beta chains were all obtained from the same sample, sequenced in a study of T cells in Graves' hyperthyroidism and ophthalmopathy. Amplified TCR beta CDR3 regions derived from RNA transcripts. With the HTBI primer set, the TCR CDR3 went through a first round of RT-PCR. TCRdb itself ran the multiplex PCR reads through MiXCR, one entry per CDR3 protein. The data contain hundreds of thousands of distinct CDR3 sequences, roughly 14% of them singletons. Input material: blood. The receptors derive from a woman aged 18-29 years with Graves' hyperthyroidism.

The V call is TRBV20-1, the J call TRBJ1-2; D may be TRBD1 (6 bases). The germline V gene encodes CDR1 DFQATT and CDR2 SNEGSKA (reference sequence). Trimming pared 4 bases from V and 0 bases from J, leaving 15 bases between. This CDR3 has 15 amino acids. This CDR3 is CSANSGGAPNYGYTF. CDR3 coding DNA: TGCAGTGCTAACAGCGGGGGGGCCCCTAACTATGGCTACACCTTC.

The chain joins TRBV3-1 to TRBJ1-6, with D hard to call. This CDR3 is built from 14 residues. The V gene's germline CDR1 is LGHDT and CDR2 YNNKEL (reference sequence). V lost 6 bases and J lost 7, with 13 bases in between. CDR3 bases: TGTGCCAGCAGTTATAACCGGGGAAATTCACCCCTCCACTTT. Its translation is CASSYNRGNSPLHF.